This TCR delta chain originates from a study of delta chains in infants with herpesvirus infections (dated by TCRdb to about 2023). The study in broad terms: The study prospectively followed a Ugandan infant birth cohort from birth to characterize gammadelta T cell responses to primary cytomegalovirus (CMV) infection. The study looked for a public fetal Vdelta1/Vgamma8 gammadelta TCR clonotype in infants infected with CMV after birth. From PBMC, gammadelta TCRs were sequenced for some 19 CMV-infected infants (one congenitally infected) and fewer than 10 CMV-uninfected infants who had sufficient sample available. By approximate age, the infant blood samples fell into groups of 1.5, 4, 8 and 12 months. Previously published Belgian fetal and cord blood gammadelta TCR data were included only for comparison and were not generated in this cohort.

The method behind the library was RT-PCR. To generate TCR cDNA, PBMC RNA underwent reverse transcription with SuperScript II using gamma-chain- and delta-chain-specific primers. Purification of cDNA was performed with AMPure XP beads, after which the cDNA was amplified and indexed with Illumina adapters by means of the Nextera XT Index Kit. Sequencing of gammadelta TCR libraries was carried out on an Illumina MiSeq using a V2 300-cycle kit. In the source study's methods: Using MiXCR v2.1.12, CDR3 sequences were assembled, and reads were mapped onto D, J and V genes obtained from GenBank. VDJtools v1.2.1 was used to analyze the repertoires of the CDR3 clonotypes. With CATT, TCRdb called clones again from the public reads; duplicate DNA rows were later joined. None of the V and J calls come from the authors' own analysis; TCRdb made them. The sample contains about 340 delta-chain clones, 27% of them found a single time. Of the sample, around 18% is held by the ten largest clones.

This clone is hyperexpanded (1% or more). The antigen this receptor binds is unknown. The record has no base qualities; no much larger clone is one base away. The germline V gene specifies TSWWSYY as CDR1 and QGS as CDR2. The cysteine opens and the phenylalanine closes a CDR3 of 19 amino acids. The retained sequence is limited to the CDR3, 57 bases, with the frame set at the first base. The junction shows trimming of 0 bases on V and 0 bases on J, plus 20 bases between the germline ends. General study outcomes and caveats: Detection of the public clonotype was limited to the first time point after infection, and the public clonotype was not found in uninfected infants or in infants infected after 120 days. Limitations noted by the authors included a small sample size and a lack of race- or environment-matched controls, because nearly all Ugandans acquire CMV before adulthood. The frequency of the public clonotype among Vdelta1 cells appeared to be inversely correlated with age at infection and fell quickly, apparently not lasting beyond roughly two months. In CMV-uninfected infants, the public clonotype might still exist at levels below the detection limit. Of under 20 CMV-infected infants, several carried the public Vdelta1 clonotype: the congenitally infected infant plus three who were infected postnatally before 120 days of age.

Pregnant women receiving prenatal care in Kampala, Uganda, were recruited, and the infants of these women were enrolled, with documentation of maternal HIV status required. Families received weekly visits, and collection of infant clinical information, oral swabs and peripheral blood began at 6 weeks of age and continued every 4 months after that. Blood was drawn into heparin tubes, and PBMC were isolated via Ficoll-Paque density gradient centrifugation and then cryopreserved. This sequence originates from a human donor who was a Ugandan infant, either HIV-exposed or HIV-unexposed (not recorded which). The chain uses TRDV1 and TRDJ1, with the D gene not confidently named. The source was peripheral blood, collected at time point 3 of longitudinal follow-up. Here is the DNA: TGTGCTCTTGGGGAACTGCTGAGCCCCCACGGACCCTACACCGATAAACTCATCTTT. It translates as CALGELLSPHGPYTDKLIF.